The 9 T cell receptor beta chains below were found in one sample sequenced in a study of blood T cell repertoires in COVID-19. Using immunoSEQ multiplex PCR, the repertoire was profiled, and TCRdb retains in-frame clones only, with some absent. The sample shows 120,000 to 150,000 clones, approximately 80% of them seen only once. The sequenced material came from peripheral blood. These receptors were obtained from a woman between 35 and 50 years old with active or convalescent COVID-19.

The chain carries TRBV11-3 and TRBJ2-2; 8 nucleotides match TRBD2. J lost 5 bases, V lost 5 bases, and 1 base had no gene match. Germline V gives CDR1 SGHNT, CDR2 YENEEA. The CDR3 runs 13 residues. In DNA, the CDR3 is TGTGCCAGCAGCCGGGGGGGGACCGGGGAGCTGTTTTTT. It yields the protein CASSRGGTGELFF. Full variable domain (outside the CDR3, taken from reference TRBV11-3 and TRBJ2-2): EAGVVQSPRYKIIEKKQPVAFWCNPISGHNTLYWYLQNLGQGPELLIRYENEEAVDDSQLPKDRFSAERLKGVDSTLKIQPAELGDSAVYLCASSRGGTGELFFGEGSRLTVL.

The chain has TRBV6-5 and TRBJ1-1; possible D gene TRBD1, 5 bases. The V gene's germline CDR1 is MNHEY and CDR2 SVGAGI. CDR3 length equals 15 residues. V was cut by 7 bases and J by 3 bases, with 18 bases left in between. In nucleotides, the CDR3 is TGTGCCAGCACCCCCGGCACATCAGGGCACACTGAAGCTTTCTTT. Its translation is CASTPGTSGHTEAFF.

The chain uses TRBV6-5 and TRBJ2-7, with a tentative D call TRBD1 (6 bases). Germline V gene sequence: CDR1 MNHEY, CDR2 SVGAGI. The CDR3 is 13 amino acids. Trimming took off 7 bases at V and 6 bases at J, with 16 bases between the two ends. The DNA of the CDR3 is TGTGCCAGCAAAGGCAGGGGAGTTCGCGAGCAGTACTTC. It translates to CASKGRGVREQYF.

The chain carries TRBV28 and TRBJ1-2; unclear D gene. The CDR3 extends over 12 amino acids. Trimming removed 6 bases from V and 4 bases from J, with 9 bases in between. Per germline, CDR1 MDHEN and CDR2 SYDVKM. CDR3 loop: CASRGYGYGYTF. CDR3 coding DNA: TGTGCCAGCAGGGGCTACGGCTATGGCTACACCTTC.

The genes are TRBV5-5 and TRBJ1-1, with D perhaps TRBD1 (5 bases). Germline V gene lookup returns CDR1 SGHKS and CDR2 YYEKEE (reference sequence). Trimming stripped 2 bases from V and 3 bases from J, with 14 bases between. The CDR3 length is 15 residues. This chain's CDR3 is CASSFGGARDTEAFF. CDR3 DNA sequence: TGTGCCAGCAGCTTTGGAGGGGCGCGGGACACTGAAGCTTTCTTT. Drawing the rest from reference TRBV5-5 and TRBJ1-1, the complete variable domain is DAGVTQSPTHLIKTRGQQVTLRCSPISGHKSVSWYQQVLGQGPQFIFQYYEKEERGRGNFPDRFSARQFPNYSSELNVNALLLGDSALYLCASSFGGARDTEAFFGQGTRLTVV.

The V call is TRBV2, the J call TRBJ2-1; 7 bases align to TRBD1. This CDR3 is built from 14 residues. CDR1 is SNHLY, CDR2 FYNNEI, per germline. The V segment lost 5 bases and the J segment 8 bases; nucleotides outside the gene matches: 9. The CDR3 nucleotides are TGTGCCAGCAGTTGGACAGGTGGTAGCGATGAGCAGTTCTTC. Its translation is CASSWTGGSDEQFF.

The chain recombines TRBV28 with TRBJ1-1; 8 nucleotides line up with TRBD1. The germline V gene has CDR1 MDHEN and CDR2 SYDVKM. With 6 bases clipped from V and 11 bases from J, the junction kept 8 bases outside the gene matches. CDR3 length: 12 amino acids. The CDR3, as DNA: TGTGCCAGCAGGTTGACAGGGGCCCGGGCTTTCTTT. Translation gives CASRLTGARAFF.

The rearrangement joins TRBV18 to TRBJ2-4; D possibly corresponds to TRBD2 (6 bases). The CDR3 is 16 residues long. Trimming stripped 4 bases from V and 5 bases from J, with 18 bases between. The germline gives CDR1 KGHSH, CDR2 LQKENI. The CDR3 sequence: CASSQALWGVQNIQYF. The CDR3 DNA reads TGTGCCAGCTCACAGGCCCTCTGGGGGGTTCAAAACATTCAGTACTTC.

J is TRBJ2-1 and V is TRBV3-1 (or the pseudogene TRBV3-2), with 9 positions matching TRBD2. This CDR3 is 15 amino acids long. From germline, CDR1 is LGHDT and CDR2 YNNKEL (reference sequence). V trimming: 3 bases; J trimming: 5 bases; junction bases outside the gene matches: 5. The CDR3 region is CASSQMGTSHNEQFF. The CDR3 DNA reads as TGTGCCAGCAGCCAGATGGGGACTAGCCACAATGAGCAGTTCTTC.